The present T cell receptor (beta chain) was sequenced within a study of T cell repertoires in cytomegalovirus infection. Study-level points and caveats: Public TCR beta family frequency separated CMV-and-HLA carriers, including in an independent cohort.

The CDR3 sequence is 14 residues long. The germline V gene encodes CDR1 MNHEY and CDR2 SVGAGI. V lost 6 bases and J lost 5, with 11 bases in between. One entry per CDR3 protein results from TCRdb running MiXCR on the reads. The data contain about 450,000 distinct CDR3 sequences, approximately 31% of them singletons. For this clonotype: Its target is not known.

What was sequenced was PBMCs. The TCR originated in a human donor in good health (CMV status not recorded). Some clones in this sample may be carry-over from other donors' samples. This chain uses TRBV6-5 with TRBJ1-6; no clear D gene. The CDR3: CASSRTRNNSPLHF. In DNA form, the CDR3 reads TGTGCCAGCAGCCGCACAAGAAATAATTCACCCCTCCACTTT.